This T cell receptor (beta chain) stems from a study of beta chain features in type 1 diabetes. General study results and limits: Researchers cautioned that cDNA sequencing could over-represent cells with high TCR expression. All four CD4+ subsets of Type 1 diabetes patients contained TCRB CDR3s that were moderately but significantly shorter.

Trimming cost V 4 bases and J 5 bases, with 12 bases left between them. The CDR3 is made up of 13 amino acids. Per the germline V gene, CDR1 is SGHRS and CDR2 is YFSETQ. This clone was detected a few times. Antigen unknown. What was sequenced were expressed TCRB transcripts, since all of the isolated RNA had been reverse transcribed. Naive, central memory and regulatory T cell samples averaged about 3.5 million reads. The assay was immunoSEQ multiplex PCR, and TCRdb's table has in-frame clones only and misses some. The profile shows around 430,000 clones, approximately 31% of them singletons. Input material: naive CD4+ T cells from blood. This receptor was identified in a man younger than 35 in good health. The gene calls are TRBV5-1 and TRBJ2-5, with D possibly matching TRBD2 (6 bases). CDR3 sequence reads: CASSLGTRETQYF. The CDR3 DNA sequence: TGCGCCAGCAGCCTCGGGACTCGGGAGACCCAGTACTTC.